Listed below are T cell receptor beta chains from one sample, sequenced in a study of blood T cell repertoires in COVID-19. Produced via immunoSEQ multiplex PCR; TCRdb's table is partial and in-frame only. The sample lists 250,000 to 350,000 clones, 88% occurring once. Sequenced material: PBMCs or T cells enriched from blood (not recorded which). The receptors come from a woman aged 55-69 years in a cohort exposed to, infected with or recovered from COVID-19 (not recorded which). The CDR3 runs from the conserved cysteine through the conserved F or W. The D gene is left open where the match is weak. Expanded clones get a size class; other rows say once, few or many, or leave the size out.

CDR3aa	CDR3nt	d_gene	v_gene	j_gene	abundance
CASSLVQASYNSPLHF	TGTGCCAGCAGCTTGGTGCAGGCCTCGTATAATTCACCCCTCCACTTT	NA	TRBV5-6	TRBJ1-6	once
CAISVGTGSIYGYTF	TGTGCCATCAGTGTTGGGACAGGAAGCATTTATGGCTACACCTTC	TRBD1	TRBV10-3	TRBJ1-2	NA
CATSHGGYEQYF	TGTGCCACCAGCCATGGGGGGTACGAGCAGTACTTC	NA	TRBV15	TRBJ2-7	NA
CASSLGGLAGGTYEQYF	TGTGCCAGCAGCCTAGGGGGACTAGCGGGAGGGACCTACGAGCAGTACTTC	TRBD2	TRBV9	TRBJ2-7	NA
CASSSTGGYWETQYF	TGTGCCAGCAGCTCCACAGGGGGATATTGGGAGACCCAGTACTTC	TRBD1	TRBV5-4	TRBJ2-5	NA
CATSEDSLRISTF	TGTGCCACCAGTGAGGATAGCCTCCGTATCTCCACCTTC	NA	TRBV24-1	TRBJ1-2	few
CASSLDAYGYTF	TGCGCCAGCAGCTTGGACGCGTATGGCTACACCTTC	NA	TRBV5-1	TRBJ1-2	NA
CAWSDGGSYEQYF	TGTGCCTGGAGTGACGGGGGGTCCTACGAGCAGTACTTC	TRBD2	TRBV30	TRBJ2-7	NA
CASRGRQGAPGEAFF	TGTGCCAGCAGGGGCCGACAGGGTGCCCCGGGTGAAGCTTTCTTT	TRBD1	TRBV28	TRBJ1-1	NA
CASSRTGTGNYGYTF	TGTGCCAGTAGCCGGACAGGGACGGGAAACTATGGCTACACCTTC	TRBD1	TRBV19	TRBJ1-2	NA
CASSENLINEKLFF	TGTGCCAGCAGTGAGAACTTAATAAATGAAAAACTGTTTTTT	NA	TRBV2	TRBJ1-4	NA
CAWSTGTGGADTQYF	TGTGCCTGGAGTACCGGGACAGGGGGCGCAGATACGCAGTATTTT	TRBD1	TRBV30	TRBJ2-3	NA
CASSYDRVDEQFF	TGTGCCAGCAGCTATGACAGGGTCGATGAGCAGTTCTTC	TRBD1	TRBV7-3	TRBJ2-1	NA
CSVKRQGSYEQYF	TGCAGCGTCAAACGACAGGGGTCCTACGAGCAGTACTTC	TRBD1	TRBV29-1	TRBJ2-7	NA
CASRSFTDTQYF	TGTGCCAGTCGTTCTTTTACAGATACGCAGTATTTT	NA	TRBV19	TRBJ2-3	NA
CASRATWTGGFSNQPQHF	TGTGCCAGCAGAGCAACTTGGACAGGGGGCTTTAGCAATCAGCCCCAGCATTTT	TRBD1	TRBV6-4	TRBJ1-5	NA
CASSLTQTTPQHF	TGTGCCAGCAGCTTAACCCAGACAACCCCCCAGCATTTT	NA	TRBV11-2	TRBJ1-5	NA
CASSSQGVVF	TGTGCCAGCAGTTCTCAAGGGGTGGTGTTC	NA	TRBV28	TRBJ2-7	NA
CASSFEGGIARRRNEQFF	TGTGCCAGCAGCTTTGAGGGGGGGATAGCACGGCGGAGGAATGAGCAGTTCTTC	NA	TRBV5-6	TRBJ2-1	NA
CASSPDRGATEAFF	TGTGCCAGTAGTCCCGACAGGGGTGCCACTGAAGCTTTCTTT	TRBD1	TRBV19	TRBJ1-1	NA
CASSLFVTVNTGELFF	TGTGCCAGCAGCTTATTTGTGACAGTTAACACCGGGGAGCTGTTTTTT	NA	TRBV7-2	TRBJ2-2	once
CASSQTTGGYYEQYF	TGTGCCAGCAGCCAGACGACAGGGGGCTACTACGAGCAGTACTTC	TRBD1	TRBV11-2	TRBJ2-7	NA
CATASGSKGETQYF	TGTGCCACCGCCTCCGGGTCGAAAGGAGAGACCCAGTACTTC	NA	TRBV15	TRBJ2-5	NA
CASSPLERSPLHF	TGCGCCAGCAGCCCCCTAGAGCGTTCACCCCTCCACTTT	NA	TRBV5-1	TRBJ1-6	few
CASSVLAGGLTGELFF	TGTGCCAGCAGCGTACTAGCGGGAGGGCTGACCGGGGAGCTGTTTTTT	TRBD2	TRBV9	TRBJ2-2	NA
CASRFSGTGSTDTQYF	TGTGCCAGCAGATTCTCCGGGACAGGGAGCACAGATACGCAGTATTTT	TRBD1	TRBV7-2	TRBJ2-3	NA
CASSLLQGAMYEQYF	TGTGCCAGCAGTTTATTGCAGGGGGCGATGTACGAGCAGTACTTC	TRBD1	TRBV28	TRBJ2-7	NA
CASSLWLLAASYEQYF	TGTGCCAGCAGTTTATGGTTACTAGCGGCATCCTACGAGCAGTACTTC	TRBD2	TRBV28	TRBJ2-7	few
CASVDLANTEAFF	TGTGCCAGCGTGGACCTAGCTAACACTGAAGCTTTCTTT	NA	TRBV7-9	TRBJ1-1	NA
CASSPEIGTSARGDTQYF	TGCGCCAGCAGCCCGGAGATCGGGACTAGCGCCCGGGGGGATACGCAGTATTTT	TRBD2	TRBV5-1	TRBJ2-3	NA
CASSIVGQGRATNEKLFF	TGCGCCAGCAGCATTGTCGGACAGGGCCGCGCAACTAATGAAAAACTGTTTTTT	TRBD1	TRBV5-1	TRBJ1-4	NA
CASSIVGLNTEAFF	TGTGCCAGTAGTATAGTAGGACTTAACACTGAAGCTTTCTTT	NA	TRBV19	TRBJ1-1	NA
CASSLGGTDTEAFF	TGTGCCAGCAGTTTGGGAGGGACGGACACTGAAGCTTTCTTT	NA	TRBV28	TRBJ1-1	NA
CASSLQGAGTDTQYF	TGCGCCAGCAGCTTACAGGGGGCGGGCACAGATACGCAGTATTTT	TRBD1	TRBV5-1	TRBJ2-3	NA
CASSPIGTGMGEPQHF	TGTGCCAGCAGTCCCATAGGGACAGGGATGGGAGAGCCCCAGCATTTT	TRBD1	TRBV28	TRBJ1-5	NA
CASSPRGTNEKLFF	TGTGCCAGCAGCCCCAGGGGGACTAATGAAAAACTGTTTTTT	TRBD1	TRBV6-6	TRBJ1-4	NA
CASSLGLGEQPQHF	TGTGCCAGCAGTTTAGGGCTCGGCGAACAGCCCCAGCATTTT	NA	TRBV27	TRBJ1-5	NA
CASRDRANQPQHF	TGTGCCAGCAGGGACAGGGCAAATCAGCCCCAGCATTTT	TRBD1	TRBV2	TRBJ1-5	NA
CASSYSTGSYAYEQYF	TGTGCCAGCAGTTACTCGACAGGGTCCTACGCCTACGAGCAGTACTTC	TRBD1	TRBV6-5	TRBJ2-7	NA
CASSLGSSVETQYF	TGTGCCAGCAGCTTAGGGTCCAGCGTCGAGACCCAGTACTTC	NA	TRBV11-2	TRBJ2-5	NA
CASSQRGSGHDNEQFF	TGCGCCAGCAGCCAACGAGGTAGCGGGCACGACAATGAGCAGTTCTTC	TRBD2	TRBV4-1	TRBJ2-1	NA
CASTSGSANTGELFF	TGTGCCTCAACTAGCGGGAGTGCGAACACCGGGGAGCTGTTTTTT	TRBD2	TRBV7-3	TRBJ2-2	NA
CASSRKGAFGNTIYF	TGTGCCAGCAGTCGTAAGGGGGCATTTGGAAACACCATATATTTT	TRBD1	TRBV28	TRBJ1-3	NA
CASSPSREGGEQFF	TGTGCCAGCAGCCCTTCGCGGGAGGGAGGTGAGCAGTTCTTC	TRBD2	TRBV3-1/TRBV3-2	TRBJ2-1	NA
CASSLRDRVYEQYF	TGTGCCAGCAGCTTGCGGGACAGGGTCTACGAGCAGTACTTC	TRBD1	TRBV5-8	TRBJ2-7	NA
CATRERGVPQHF	TGTGCCACTCGGGAGAGGGGTGTCCCCCAGCATTTT	NA	TRBV19	TRBJ1-5	NA
CASSLLWPRQSSGNTIYF	TGCGCCAGCAGCTTACTTTGGCCTCGACAGAGCTCTGGAAACACCATATATTTT	NA	TRBV5-1	TRBJ1-3	few
CASRTGTSLSDTQYF	TGTGCCAGCAGAACCGGGACATCGCTTTCAGATACGCAGTATTTT	NA	TRBV27	TRBJ2-3	NA
CAWSSKSKRLAGSSYNEQFF	TGTGCCTGGAGCTCCAAGTCTAAAAGGCTAGCGGGAAGCTCCTACAATGAGCAGTTCTTC	TRBD2	TRBV30	TRBJ2-1	NA
CASSGHRGPYTEAFF	TGTGCCAGCAGCGGCCACAGGGGGCCTTACACTGAAGCTTTCTTT	TRBD1	TRBV9	TRBJ1-1	NA
CATSRGGGGPEAFF	TGTGCCACCAGCAGAGGGGGCGGGGGCCCCGAAGCTTTCTTT	NA	TRBV15	TRBJ1-1	few
CASTLPGGRRYGYTF	TGTGCCAGCACCCTACCTGGGGGGAGGAGGTATGGCTACACCTTC	NA	TRBV28	TRBJ1-2	once
CASSDRDRGAGELFF	TGTGCCAGCAGTGACAGGGACAGGGGCGCCGGGGAGCTGTTTTTT	TRBD1	TRBV2	TRBJ2-2	once
CASSYSRGQGAYEQYF	TGTGCCAGCAGTTACTCGAGGGGACAGGGGGCTTACGAGCAGTACTTC	TRBD1	TRBV6-6	TRBJ2-7	NA
CASSLAGVNKQYF	TGTGCCAGCAGCTTAGCGGGAGTAAATAAGCAGTACTTC	NA	TRBV11-1	TRBJ2-7	NA
CASSLTGPRTLAGGGSNEQFF	TGTGCCAGCAGCTTAACAGGCCCCAGGACTCTAGCGGGAGGGGGCTCCAATGAGCAGTTCTTC	TRBD2	TRBV7-3	TRBJ2-1	NA
CASSRRGRDTEAFF	TGTGCCAGTAGCCGCCGGGGGAGGGACACTGAAGCTTTCTTT	NA	TRBV28	TRBJ1-1	NA
CASSPTSGGVNQPQHF	TGTGCCAGTAGTCCCACCTCAGGGGGCGTTAATCAGCCCCAGCATTTT	TRBD1	TRBV19	TRBJ1-5	NA